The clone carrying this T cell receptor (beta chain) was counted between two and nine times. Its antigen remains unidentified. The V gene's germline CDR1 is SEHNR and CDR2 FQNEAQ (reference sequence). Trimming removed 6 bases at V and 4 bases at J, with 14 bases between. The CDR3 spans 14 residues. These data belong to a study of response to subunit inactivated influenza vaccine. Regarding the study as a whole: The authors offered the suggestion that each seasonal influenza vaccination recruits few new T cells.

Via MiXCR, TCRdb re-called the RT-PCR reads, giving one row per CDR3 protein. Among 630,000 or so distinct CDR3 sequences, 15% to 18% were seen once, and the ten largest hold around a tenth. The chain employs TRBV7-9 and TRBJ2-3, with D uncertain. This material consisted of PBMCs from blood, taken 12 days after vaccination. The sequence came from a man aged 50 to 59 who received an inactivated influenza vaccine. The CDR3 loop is CASRPKMGPDTQYF. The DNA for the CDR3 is TGTGCCAGCAGACCGAAGATGGGCCCAGATACGCAGTATTTT.